A selection of T cell receptor beta chains follows, all from one sample in a study of T-cell reconstitution after alpha-beta-depleted transplantation in children. TCRdb re-analysed the PCR reads in MiXCR, keeping a single row per CDR3 protein. The sample lists roughly 400,000 distinct CDR3 sequences, around 46% occurring once. The source material was PBMCs, sampled before TCRalphabeta/CD19-depleted stem cell transplant. All receptors derive from a girl aged 2-9 years with aplastic anemia, due to receive a stem cell transplant. Each CDR3 is given with its conserved first and last residue. D genes are given only for firm matches. Clone size is not always given. Where it is, it says once, few, many or a class for expanded clones.

d_call	v_call	j_call	clone_size	cdr3_nt	cdr3_aa
.	TRBV5-1	TRBJ2-7	many	TGCGCCAGCAGCCAGGGACGTTCCTACGAGCAGTACTTC	CASSQGRSYEQYF
.	TRBV27	TRBJ2-1	.	TGTGCCAGCAGTAGAACTAGATTGGCCTACAATGAGCAGTTCTTC	CASSRTRLAYNEQFF
TRBD2	TRBV20-1	TRBJ2-3	.	TGCAGTACCTACCTGGGATTAGCGGGACCTCTTAGCACAGATACGCAGTATTTT	CSTYLGLAGPLSTDTQYF
.	TRBV4-1	TRBJ1-1	.	TGCGCCAGCAGCCCCGACGGCGGTGAAGCTTTCTTT	CASSPDGGEAFF
.	TRBV20-1	TRBJ2-3	.	TGCAGTGCTACGGGGTCAGGGGGCACAGATACGCAGTATTTT	CSATGSGGTDTQYF
.	TRBV7-7	TRBJ2-1	few	TGTGCCAGCAGCCTCGGGCCTCAAACTTCCAATGAGCAGTTCTTC	CASSLGPQTSNEQFF
TRBD1	TRBV7-2	TRBJ2-5	many	TGTGCCAGCAGCGACCGGGACAGGGGTCAAGAGACCCAGTACTTC	CASSDRDRGQETQYF
TRBD1	TRBV7-2	TRBJ1-1	.	TGTGCCAGCAGCTTTTCCCAGGGGGACACTGAAGCTTTCTTT	CASSFSQGDTEAFF
TRBD1	TRBV7-8	TRBJ1-6	few	TGTGCCAGCAGCTTAGTTGTCAGGGGGAATTCACCCCTCCACTTT	CASSLVVRGNSPLHF
.	TRBV7-2	TRBJ2-2	.	TGTTCCAGCAGCTTACTTGGCCCCAACCGGAGGACCGGGGAGCTGTTTTTT	CSSSLLGPNRRTGELFF
TRBD1	TRBV5-4	TRBJ1-2	once	TGTGCCAGCAGCGGCAGGGACAGGGGGCATGGCTACACCTTC	CASSGRDRGHGYTF
.	TRBV7-8	TRBJ2-1	many	TGTGCCAGCAGCTTAGTAGTCGCGTACTATTACAATGAGCAGTTCTTC	CASSLVVAYYYNEQFF
TRBD2	TRBV10-1	TRBJ2-2	.	TGCGCCAGCACCGGGAGGACCGGGGAGCTGTTTTTT	CASTGRTGELFF
.	TRBV20-1	TRBJ2-5	.	TGCAGTGCTAGATTGGCAGGGATCCAAGAGACCCAGTACTTC	CSARLAGIQETQYF
.	TRBV29-1	TRBJ2-3	.	TGCAGCGTTGAAGATCTGAAGACTTACTACACAGATACGCAGTATTTT	CSVEDLKTYYTDTQYF
TRBD2	TRBV29-1	TRBJ2-7	once	TGCAGCGTTGAGGGGAGGGACGAGCAGTACTTC	CSVEGRDEQYF
TRBD2	TRBV20-1	TRBJ2-3	.	TGCAGTGCTAGGGAACGGGAGGAGGGACCAGATACGCAGTATTTT	CSAREREEGPDTQYF
.	TRBV5-1	TRBJ2-3	.	TGCGCCAGCAGTCAGATGATGACTAACCCCACAGATACGCAGTATTTT	CASSQMMTNPTDTQYF
TRBD1	TRBV10-3	TRBJ1-1	few	TGTGCCATCAGCCTGAATCCGGGACAGGGGGCTGAGGCTTTCTTT	CAISLNPGQGAEAFF
.	TRBV20-1	TRBJ1-5	few	TGCAGTGCTAGAGACAGTGGGAGGAATCAGCCCCAGCATTTT	CSARDSGRNQPQHF
TRBD1	TRBV20-1	TRBJ2-1	few	TGCAGTGCTAGCCCGGGACAGGGGCCGCAGGGTAAGCAGTTCTTC	CSASPGQGPQGKQFF
TRBD1	TRBV2	TRBJ1-1	.	TGTGCCAGCAGTCCGGGACAGGGAGCTCGTTCGGTTTTCTTT	CASSPGQGARSVFF
.	TRBV13	TRBJ2-1	few	TGTGCCAGCAGCATCTGGGGGGAGGCGAACAATGAGCAGTTCTTC	CASSIWGEANNEQFF
.	TRBV20-1	TRBJ2-7	.	TGCAGTGCTAGACAGGGCGTTAACTACGAGCAGTACTTC	CSARQGVNYEQYF
TRBD2	TRBV20-1	TRBJ2-2	many	TGCAGTGCCGAGCGGGAGGCGAACACCGGGGAGCTGTTTTTT	CSAEREANTGELFF
.	TRBV7-9	TRBJ1-5	few	TGTGCCAGCAGCTTTAGTACAGGGACGAGCAATCAGCCCCAGCATTTT	CASSFSTGTSNQPQHF
.	TRBV5-1	TRBJ1-4	many	TGCGCCACCTCACCGGGTACAACTAATGAAAAACTGTTTTTT	CATSPGTTNEKLFF
TRBD2	TRBV18	TRBJ2-5	.	TGTGCCAGCTCTCCTAGGACTAGCGGGAGGAGGGAAGAGACCCAGTACTTC	CASSPRTSGRREETQYF
.	TRBV6-2/TRBV6-3	TRBJ1-2	few	TGTGCCAGCAGCCAGGGCACCTATGGCTACACCTTC	CASSQGTYGYTF
.	TRBV11-2	TRBJ1-1	.	TGTGCCAGCAGCTTAGTGAGGGGGTGGGACACTGAAGCTTTCTTT	CASSLVRGWDTEAFF
.	TRBV10-3	TRBJ2-3	.	TGTGCCATCAGTGTGGGGGTTCTAGATACGCAGTATTTT	CAISVGVLDTQYF
.	TRBV27	TRBJ2-5	many	TGTGCCAGCAGGCGCCCCCATCAAGAGACCCAGTACTTC	CASRRPHQETQYF
.	TRBV27	TRBJ2-1	many	TGTGCCAGCAGTTATGGGTCCGGGAGAGACTATGAGCAGTTCTTC	CASSYGSGRDYEQFF
TRBD1	TRBV20-1	TRBJ2-3	.	TGCAGTGCCCTCTCCGGGACAGGGGATTGGGGTGTCCGGTCGGATACGCAGTATTTT	CSALSGTGDWGVRSDTQYF
TRBD2	TRBV20-1	TRBJ2-3	.	TGCAGTGCTAGATATATTCTAGCGGGAGTGTTGGCAGATACGCAGTATTTT	CSARYILAGVLADTQYF
TRBD2	TRBV9	TRBJ2-1	many	TGTGCCAGCAGCGTGAGGGGGGGGACTAGCGGGAGTCTGGGTGAGCAGTTCTTC	CASSVRGGTSGSLGEQFF
.	TRBV27	TRBJ2-4	many	TGTGCCAGCAGTTCAAGGGCCAGGTCCGGGGCCAAAAACATTCAGTACTTC	CASSSRARSGAKNIQYF
TRBD2	TRBV20-1	TRBJ2-7	.	TGCAGTGCTAGAGACCCCGGGACTAGAACTTACGAGCAGTACTTC	CSARDPGTRTYEQYF
.	TRBV12-3/TRBV12-4	TRBJ1-1	many	TGTGCCAGCAGTTGGGGCAGACCCTACACTGAAGCTTTCTTT	CASSWGRPYTEAFF
TRBD2	TRBV5-1	TRBJ2-3	.	TGCGCCAGCAGCAGGGAGGGACTAGCGGGTATCACAGATACGCATTATTTT	CASSREGLAGITDTHYF
.	TRBV5-5	TRBJ2-7	.	TGTGCCAGCAGCTTGGGACCAGGGAAAGGTGGCTACGAGCAGTACTTC	CASSLGPGKGGYEQYF
.	TRBV18	TRBJ2-7	few	TGTGCCAGCTCACCACCTCGGCAGGTGTACTACGAGCAGTACTTC	CASSPPRQVYYEQYF